These T cell receptor beta chains were read from a single sample in a study of blood T cell repertoires in COVID-19. Profiled with immunoSEQ multiplex PCR; TCRdb holds only in-frame clones, not every one. The sample holds approximately 120,000 clones, around 89% seen once. Sample: peripheral blood. The source is a man in his fifties with acute or convalescent COVID-19. The CDR3 runs from the conserved cysteine through the conserved F or W. Each record gives: V gene, CDR3 length, D gene, J gene, clone size, CDR3 DNA, CDR3 protein. The D gene is left open where the match is weak. A clone size is listed for some rows: how often the clone was seen (once, few, many), or a class if it is expanded.

V: TRBV5-5; length: 13; D: NA; J: TRBJ2-5; size: NA; DNA: TGTGCCAGCGGCTTCGCGGACCAAGAGACCCAGTACTTC; CDR3: CASGFADQETQYF
V: TRBV10-3; length: 15; D: NA; J: TRBJ2-7; size: NA; DNA: TGTGCCATCAGTGAGGACCACAGCGGGCCCTACGAGCAGTACTTC; CDR3: CAISEDHSGPYEQYF
V: TRBV12-3/TRBV12-4; length: 13; D: TRBD1; J: TRBJ2-5; size: NA; DNA: TGTGCCAGCATCAGAGGGGGCGGGGAGACCCAGTACTTC; CDR3: CASIRGGGETQYF
V: TRBV3-1/TRBV3-2; length: 12; D: TRBD1; J: TRBJ1-1; size: NA; DNA: TGTGCCAGCAGCCCCAGGGGGACTGAAGCTTTCTTT; CDR3: CASSPRGTEAFF
V: TRBV6-1; length: 14; D: TRBD2; J: TRBJ2-7; size: once; DNA: TGTGCCAGCAGTGAGAGCGGGAGCTCCTACGAGCAGTACTTC; CDR3: CASSESGSSYEQYF
V: TRBV6-5; length: 15; D: NA; J: TRBJ2-3; size: NA; DNA: TGTGCCAGCTCTCGATGGGGGGGCGACACAGATACGCAGTATTTT; CDR3: CASSRWGGDTDTQYF
V: TRBV30; length: 14; D: NA; J: TRBJ2-7; size: NA; DNA: TGTGCCTGGAGTGTACGGTCAGGATTTTACGAGCAGTACTTC; CDR3: CAWSVRSGFYEQYF
V: TRBV25-1; length: 15; D: NA; J: TRBJ2-6; size: NA; DNA: TGTGCCAGCAGTGCCTCAGGGACTGGGGCCAACGTCCTGACTTTC; CDR3: CASSASGTGANVLTF
V: TRBV7-4; length: 12; D: NA; J: TRBJ1-5; size: NA; DNA: TGTGCCAGCAGTTTTCCTAGGGGGCCCCAGCATTTT; CDR3: CASSFPRGPQHF
V: TRBV7-2; length: 15; D: NA; J: TRBJ1-3; size: NA; DNA: TGTGCCAGCAGCTTAGCCCCGCAGGGGAGAAACACCATATATTTT; CDR3: CASSLAPQGRNTIYF
V: TRBV7-9; length: 19; D: TRBD2; J: TRBJ2-7; size: NA; DNA: TGTGCCAGCAGCTTAAAGCGGGGGATAAGCGGGAGGGCAATCTACGAGCAGTACTTC; CDR3: CASSLKRGISGRAIYEQYF
V: TRBV3-1/TRBV3-2; length: 14; D: TRBD1; J: TRBJ2-5; size: few; DNA: TGTGCCAGCAGCCATTCTCGACAGGGGGGGACCCAGTACTTC; CDR3: CASSHSRQGGTQYF
V: TRBV24-1; length: 18; D: TRBD1; J: TRBJ1-5; size: NA; DNA: TGTGCCACCAGTGATGCGGGGACAGGCGTACTTAGCAATCAGCCCCAGCATTTT; CDR3: CATSDAGTGVLSNQPQHF
V: TRBV7-2; length: 13; D: NA; J: TRBJ1-2; size: NA; DNA: TGTGCCAGCAGCTTAGACAGAGTAGGAGGCTACACCTTC; CDR3: CASSLDRVGGYTF
V: TRBV7-9; length: 13; D: TRBD1; J: TRBJ1-5; size: NA; DNA: TGTGCCAGCAGCGGACAGGGTGATCAGCCCCAGCATTTT; CDR3: CASSGQGDQPQHF
V: TRBV6-5; length: 15; D: TRBD1; J: TRBJ2-7; size: NA; DNA: TGTGCCAGCAGTTATGTTGGGACAGTACCCTACGAGCAGTACTTC; CDR3: CASSYVGTVPYEQYF
V: TRBV6-5; length: 15; D: TRBD1; J: TRBJ1-5; size: few; DNA: TGTGCCAGCAGATATAGACAGGGTACTAATCAGCCCCAGCATTTT; CDR3: CASRYRQGTNQPQHF
V: TRBV6-4; length: 16; D: TRBD1; J: TRBJ1-5; size: NA; DNA: TGTGCCAGCCCCTCCCCAGGGACAGGGTTAAATCAGCCCCAGCATTTT; CDR3: CASPSPGTGLNQPQHF
V: TRBV6-5; length: 15; D: NA; J: TRBJ1-1; size: NA; DNA: TGTGCCAGCAGTTACCCTGGCGGGGGGCGGGCTGAAGCTTTCTTT; CDR3: CASSYPGGGRAEAFF
V: TRBV3-1/TRBV3-2; length: 17; D: TRBD2; J: TRBJ2-3; size: NA; DNA: TGTGCCAGCAGACCCGGGCTGGGAAAGCGGGACACAGATACGCAGTATTTT; CDR3: CASRPGLGKRDTDTQYF
V: TRBV9; length: 16; D: NA; J: TRBJ1-3; size: NA; DNA: TGTGCCAGCAGCGTAACAGGGTACCTCTCTGGAAACACCATATATTTT; CDR3: CASSVTGYLSGNTIYF